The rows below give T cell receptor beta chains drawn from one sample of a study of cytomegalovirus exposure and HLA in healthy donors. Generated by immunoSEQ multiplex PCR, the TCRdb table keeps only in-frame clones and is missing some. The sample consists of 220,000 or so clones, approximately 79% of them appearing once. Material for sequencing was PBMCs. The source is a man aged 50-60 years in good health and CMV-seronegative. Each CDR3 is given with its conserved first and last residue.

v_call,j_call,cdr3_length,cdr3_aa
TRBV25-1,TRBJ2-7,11,CASSSSYEQYF
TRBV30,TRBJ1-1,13,CAWSKQGNTEAFF
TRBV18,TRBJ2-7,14,CASSPREGTYEQYF
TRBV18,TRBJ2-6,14,CASLPGSGANVLTF
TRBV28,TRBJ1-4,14,CASSLEQGGGKLFF
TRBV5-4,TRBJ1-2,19,CASSSALGGQGSLKDGYTF
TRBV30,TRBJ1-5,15,CAWTTGTGGGQPQHF
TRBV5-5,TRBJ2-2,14,CASSLMLPTGELFF
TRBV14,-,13,CASRRDRENEQYF
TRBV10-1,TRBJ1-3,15,CASSPRTGHGNTIYF
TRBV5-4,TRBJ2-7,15,CASSTDPTVTGEQYF
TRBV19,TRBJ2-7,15,CASSIAGGYSYEQYF
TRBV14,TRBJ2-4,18,CASSQTRQGAPGKNIQYF
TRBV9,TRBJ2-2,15,CASSLSRGSTGELFF
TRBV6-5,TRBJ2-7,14,CASSYLTGPYEQYF
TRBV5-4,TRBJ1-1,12,CASSLVSTEAFF
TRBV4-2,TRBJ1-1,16,CASSPGQGAVGTEAFF
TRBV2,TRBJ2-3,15,CASGRQGRDTDTQYF
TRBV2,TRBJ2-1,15,CASTRGLAGGNEQFF
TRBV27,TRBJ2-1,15,CASSPGLAGYNEQFF
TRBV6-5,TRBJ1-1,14,CASSYTQTGTEAFF
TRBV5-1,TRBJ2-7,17,CASSYVPGLAGEGEQYF
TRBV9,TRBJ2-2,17,CASSVGGLAGGAGELFF
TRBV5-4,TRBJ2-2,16,CASSPRGGVNTGELFF
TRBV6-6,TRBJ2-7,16,CASSYPSGGSSYEQYF
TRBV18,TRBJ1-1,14,CASSPGRRDTEAFF
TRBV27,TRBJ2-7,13,CASSSGQGYEQYF
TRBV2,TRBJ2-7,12,CASEARENEQYF
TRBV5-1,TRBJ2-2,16,CASSLVGRENTGELFF
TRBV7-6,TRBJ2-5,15,CASSQRTSGEGTQYF
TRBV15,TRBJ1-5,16,CATSQTALQGNQPQHF
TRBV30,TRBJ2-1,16,CAWSRGTRDPYNEQFF
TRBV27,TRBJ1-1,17,CASIPGGAGPTNTEAFF
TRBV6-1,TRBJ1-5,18,CASSEYTPSGRPGQPQHF
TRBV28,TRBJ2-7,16,CASSSPRDRVTYEQYF
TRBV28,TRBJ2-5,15,CASSTPRRAWETQYF
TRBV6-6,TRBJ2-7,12,CASSFTRYEQYF
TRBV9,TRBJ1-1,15,CASSGRRDRGTEAFF
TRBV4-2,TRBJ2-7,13,CASSQEPGYEQYF
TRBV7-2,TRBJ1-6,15,CASSLGGQGLSPLHF
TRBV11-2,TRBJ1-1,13,CASSSGQAAAAFF
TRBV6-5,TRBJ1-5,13,CASSSGIHQPQHF
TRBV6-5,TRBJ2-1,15,CASSRRTGTYNEQFF
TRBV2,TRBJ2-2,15,CASSGLAGGREELFF
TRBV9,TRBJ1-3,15,CASSLDWSGGNTIYF
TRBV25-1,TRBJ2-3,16,CASSEWGGASTDTQYF
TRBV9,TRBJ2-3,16,CASSVQGNHRTDTQYF
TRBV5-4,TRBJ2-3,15,CASRTLAGGDDTQYF
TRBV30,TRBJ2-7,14,CAWSVTYGGYEQYF
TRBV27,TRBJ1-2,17,CASSLGTGALSNYGYTF
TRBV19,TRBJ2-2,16,CASSSRGQSNTGELFF
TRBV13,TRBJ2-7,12,CASSLGGAEQYF
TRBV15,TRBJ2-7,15,CATSRDQQGAGEQYF
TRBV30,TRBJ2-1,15,CAWTRMSGRRNEQFF
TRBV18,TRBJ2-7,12,CASSPTGAEQYF
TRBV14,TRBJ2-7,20,CASSPLIGGGSINKRYEQYF
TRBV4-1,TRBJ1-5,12,CASSQEAGPQHF
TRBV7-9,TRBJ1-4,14,CASSPTGGLVKLFF
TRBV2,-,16,CASSEPLGQIGYEQYF
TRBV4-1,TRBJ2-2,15,CASSQPGQGNGELFF